The TCR beta chain described here comes from a study of CD8 T cells in ankylosing spondylitis. Study-wide findings and caveats: Disease-associated clones were reportedly significantly overrepresented in matched ankylosing spondylitis synovial fluid. Peripheral blood samples showed relatively rare disease-linked clones, and these clones were CD8+. Some of these motif variants have turned up before, in reports on reactive arthritis synovial fluid and blood. Roughly 8 highly homologous variants made up a TCR beta motif, and this motif appeared characteristic of ankylosing spondylitis blood.

Molecular-barcoded quantitative 5'-RACE produced these TCR beta libraries. Each CDR3 protein is one row after TCRdb ran MiXCR on the 5' RACE reads. The sample includes under 250,000 distinct CDR3 sequences, about 6.7% of them seen just once. This clonotype came up many times. Antigen: not known. This CDR3 has 14 amino acids. CDR1 and CDR2 from the germline V gene are SGDLS and YYNGEE. The V and J ends lost 3 bases and 6 bases, in that order; junction bases with no gene match: 4. This TCR came from a male donor with ankylosing spondylitis. Specimen: blood, either unsorted or a sorted T cell fraction (not recorded which). The V and J genes are TRBV9 and TRBJ2-2; 8 nucleotides align to TRBD2. The CDR3 DNA sequence: TGTGCCAGCAGCGGGACTAGCAGGGCCGGGGAGCTGTTTTTT. Translating gives CASSGTSRAGELFF.